This T cell receptor (beta chain) appears in the sequencing data of a study of spatial heterogeneity in lung cancer. Broader study findings: Follow-up blood showed ubiquitous expanded tumor TCRs less than blood at resection did.

TCRdb re-analysed the 5' RACE reads in MiXCR, keeping a single row per CDR3 protein. The sample lists some 37,000 distinct CDR3 sequences, around 5.5% occurring once. As to time point: sample taken at primary tumor resection. Unsorted samples of tumor, nontumor lung or frozen PBMC had their whole RNA sequenced. Donation came from about 72 patients with untreated early-stage non-small cell lung cancer. There are many counts of this clonotype. Its antigen remains unidentified. This material consisted of PBMCs, taken at surgery. This clonotype originated in a female donor with early-stage non-small cell lung cancer.

The CDR3 DNA is TGTGCCACCGCCTTATGGACAGGGCCTAATAGCAATCAGCCCCAGCATTTT. Translated, it gives CATALWTGPNSNQPQHF. The chain has TRBV6-2 or TRBV6-3 and TRBJ1-5; 8 nucleotides agree with TRBD1. Germline-derived CDR1 and CDR2 are MNHEY and SVGEGT. The V gene end was trimmed by 10 bases and the J gene end by 0 bases; junction bases not matched to a gene: 14. The CDR3 runs to 17 residues.